The 28 T cell receptor beta chains given below trace back to one sample, sequenced in a study of OX40 agonist ivuxolimab in advanced cancers. To prepare the library, the immunoSEQ multiplex PCR assay was applied. Sourced from immuneACCESS, this table was stored by TCRdb with only in-frame sequences that have V and J called. A share of the clones is absent; for the studies checked, an unresolved V gene accounts for under half, and the remainder has no known explanation. This sample gives about 37,000 clones in total; over 80% of them show up just once. About 40% of the sample goes to the ten largest clones. This material consisted of CD4+ or CD8+ T cells sorted from blood, taken in a trial of the OX40 agonist ivuxolimab. The receptors originated from an adult with an advanced solid tumor such as melanoma, head and neck, liver or kidney cancer.

This clone appeared a few times. The rearrangement joins TRBV6-5 to TRBJ1-4; D is perhaps TRBD1 (5 bases). Germline V lookup: CDR1 MNHEY, CDR2 SVGAGI. V lost 5 bases and J lost 0, with 7 bases in between. The CDR3 is 14 residues long. The CDR3 DNA reads as TGTGCCAGCAGTGCGACAGCAACTAATGAAAAACTGTTTTTT. Protein: CASSATATNEKLFF.

The chain recombines TRBV7-2 with TRBJ2-5; TRBD2 matches at 8 bases. The CDR3 runs to 15 residues. CDR1 and CDR2 (germline): SGHTA, FQGNSA. The V segment lost 7 bases and the J segment 4 bases; nucleotides outside the gene matches: 11. The DNA for the CDR3 is TGTGCCAGCAAGTTCCATAGCGGGACGGGAGAGACCCAGTACTTC. Its protein is CASKFHSGTGETQYF.

The V call is TRBV9, the J call TRBJ2-5; D possibly corresponds to TRBD1 (6 bases). V was shortened by 1 base and J by 5 bases, with 18 bases between the two germline ends. Germline V lookup: CDR1 SGDLS, CDR2 YYNGEE. The CDR3 is 16 residues long. The CDR3 protein is CASSVSDRGGRETQYF. DNA for the CDR3: TGTGCCAGCAGCGTATCGGATCGAGGGGGAAGGGAGACCCAGTACTTC.

This sequence joins TRBV7-3 and TRBJ2-2; no firm D call. CDR1 is SGHTA and CDR2 is FQGTGA in the germline V gene. CDR3 length: 13 residues. With 6 bases removed from V and 5 bases from J, the gap between germline ends came to 10 bases. In DNA, the CDR3 is TGTGCCAGCAGGGGTAGTCGTACCGGGGAGCTGTTTTTT. This codes for CASRGSRTGELFF.

The chain recombines TRBV7-3 with TRBJ2-7, with 7 bases lining up with TRBD2. J was trimmed by 3 bases and V by 4 bases; bases with no gene match: 12. The CDR3 length is 16 residues. CDR1 and CDR2 (germline): SGHTA, FQGTGA. CDR3 bases: TGTGCCAGCAGCTCCGGCCGGAGGCGGGACTACTACGAGCAGTACTTC. Protein: CASSSGRRRDYYEQYF.

The chain joins TRBV2 to TRBJ2-1; maybe TRBD1 (5 bases). CDR3 length equals 14 residues. V dropped 4 bases and J dropped 5 bases, with 12 bases sitting between them. Per germline, CDR1 SNHLY and CDR2 FYNNEI. The CDR3 DNA reads TGTGCCAGCAGTGTTCAGGGTTTGAACAATGAGCAGTTCTTC. As protein: CASSVQGLNNEQFF.

The chain recombines TRBV7-2 with TRBJ1-6, with a possible D match to TRBD1 (5 bases). There are 17 residues in the CDR3. Germline loops: CDR1 SGHTA, CDR2 FQGNSA. V gave up 3 bases and J gave up 5 bases, with 17 bases separating them. Here the CDR3 DNA reads TGTGCCAGCAGCTTTACCCCCCGGACACGGAATAATTCACCCCTCCACTTT. Translated, it gives CASSFTPRTRNNSPLHF.

This chain connects TRBV7-9 to TRBJ2-7; D uncertain. This CDR3 has 12 amino acids. V was shortened by 1 base and J by 3 bases, with 4 bases between the two germline ends. CDR1 is SEHNR, CDR2 FQNEAQ, per germline (reference sequence). The chain's CDR3 is CASSLGSYEQYF. Here the CDR3 DNA reads TGTGCCAGCAGCTTAGGAAGCTACGAGCAGTACTTC.

This clone has just one count. The V call is TRBV29-1, the J call TRBJ1-1, with a weak D call TRBD1 (6 bases). This CDR3 is built from 12 residues. In germline, CDR1 is SQVTM, CDR2 ANQGSEA. V dropped 7 bases and J dropped 5 bases, with 14 bases sitting between them. CDR3 sequence reads: CSGAIGQTEAFF. In nucleotides, the CDR3 is TGCAGCGGAGCCATTGGACAGACTGAAGCTTTCTTT.

The rearrangement links TRBV5-8 to TRBJ2-3, with TRBD2 identical over 8 bases. The V segment lost 4 bases and the J segment 5 bases; nucleotides outside the gene matches: 9. Germline-derived CDR1 and CDR2 are SGHTS and YDEGEE. The CDR3 covers 15 residues. CDR3 coding DNA: TGTGCCAGCAGCGTGACTAGCGCGCCCGGAGATACGCAGTATTTT. Its translation: CASSVTSAPGDTQYF.

This clone was counted once. The chain joins TRBV19 to TRBJ2-7, with TRBD1 matching over 8 bases. V lost 5 bases and J lost 7; bases outside the gene matches: 10. CDR1 LNHDA and CDR2 SQIVND come from the germline V gene (reference sequence). The CDR3 has 14 residues. CDR3 coding DNA: TGTGCCAGTAGTGAGGGCAGGGGGCTAGGGGAGCAGTACTTC. Translation gives CASSEGRGLGEQYF.

J is TRBJ2-1 and V is TRBV28; 13 bases agree with TRBD2. Germline V lookup: CDR1 MDHEN, CDR2 SYDVKM. The length of the CDR3 is 14 residues. V was pared by 8 bases and J by 6 bases, with 4 bases of the junction left unmatched. CDR3: CASLGTSGVNEQFF. The CDR3 DNA follows: TGTGCCAGCCTCGGGACTAGCGGGGTCAATGAGCAGTTCTTC.

The rearrangement uses TRBV6-6 and TRBJ2-5; weak D call: TRBD2 (5 bases). Trimming took off 4 bases at V and 3 bases at J, with 6 bases between the two ends. Germline assignment: CDR1 MNHNY and CDR2 SVGAGI (reference sequence). CDR3 length: 12 amino acids. The CDR3 sequence is CASSWEKETQYF. The CDR3 nucleotides read TGTGCCAGCAGTTGGGAGAAAGAGACCCAGTACTTC.

J is TRBJ2-5 and V is TRBV5-1; weak D call: TRBD2 (5 bases). With 5 bases removed from V and 1 base from J, the gap between germline ends came to 15 bases. The CDR3 totals 15 residues. The germline CDR1 and CDR2 sequences are SGHRS and YFSETQ. As DNA, the CDR3 is TGCGCCAGCAGACGAGGAACGGGGTTCCAAGAGACCCAGTACTTC. Its translation is CASRRGTGFQETQYF.

The gene calls are TRBV6-6 and TRBJ1-4; 9 bases are shared with TRBD1. CDR3 length: 14 residues. CDR1 and CDR2 (germline): MNHNY, SVGAGI (reference sequence). V dropped 8 bases and J dropped 8; count of bases not matched to a gene: 9. CDR3 sequence: CASGDREGREKLFF. In nucleotides, the CDR3 is TGTGCCAGCGGGGACAGGGAAGGGAGAGAAAAACTGTTTTTT.

This rearrangement joins TRBV28 to TRBJ2-3, with a possible D match to TRBD1 (6 bases). Deletions cut 2 bases from V and 4 bases from J, with 13 bases between. The CDR3 consists of 15 residues. Germline CDR1 is MDHEN and CDR2 is SYDVKM. The chain's CDR3 is CASSLTWTAPDTQYF. The CDR3 DNA sequence: TGTGCCAGCAGTTTAACATGGACAGCCCCAGATACGCAGTATTTT.

V and J are TRBV12-5 and TRBJ1-2; TRBD1 agrees at 7 bases. The germline V gene has CDR1 LGHNT and CDR2 FRNRAP. Trimming took 2 bases from V and 8 from J; bases not matched to a gene: 5. The length of the CDR3 is 13 residues. This CDR3 is CASGLKGARGYTF. In DNA, the CDR3 is TGTGCTAGTGGTTTGAAGGGGGCGCGGGGCTACACCTTC.

CDR3 protein: CASSPGTSSSYEQYF. For the CDR3, the DNA is TGTGCCAGCTCACCTGGGACTTCAAGTTCCTACGAGCAGTACTTC. The V call is TRBV18, the J call TRBJ2-7, with D tentatively TRBD2 (6 bases). Germline CDR1 KGHSH, CDR2 LQKENI. This CDR3 region has 15 residues. V lost 3 bases to trimming and J lost 1 base, with 13 bases between them.

This clone was detected a few times. The V call is TRBV7-3, the J call TRBJ1-2; D is unclear. CDR3 length equals 13 residues. Germline assignment: CDR1 SGHTA and CDR2 FQGTGA. Trimming stripped 0 bases from V and 7 bases from J, with 9 bases between. CDR3 DNA sequence: TGTGCCAGCAGCTTAACCGTGGGCGGTGGCTACACCTTC. This sequence encodes CASSLTVGGGYTF.

This clone was counted between two and nine times. This sequence joins TRBV6-1 and TRBJ1-5, with 7 bases identical to TRBD1. Germline V gene data show CDR1 as MNHNS and CDR2 as SASEGT. The CDR3 is 13 residues long. V was clipped by 7 bases and J by 7 bases; unmatched bases: 7. The CDR3, as DNA: TGTGCCAGCAATCTCCTGACAGGGCAGCCCCAGCATTTT. Its translation is CASNLLTGQPQHF.

J is TRBJ1-1 and V is TRBV2; unclear D gene. The CDR3 length is 12 residues. Germline loops: CDR1 SNHLY, CDR2 FYNNEI. Trimming removed 6 bases at V and 0 bases at J, with 5 bases between. This chain's CDR3 is CASRVMNTEAFF. The CDR3 coding sequence is TGTGCCAGCAGAGTAATGAACACTGAAGCTTTCTTT. Looking up the rest from reference TRBV2 and TRBJ1-1 gives the full variable domain: EPEVTQTPSHQVTQMGQEVILRCVPISNHLYFYWYRQILGQKVEFLVSFYNNEISEKSEIFDDQFSVERPDGSNFTLKIRSTKLEDSAMYFCASRVMNTEAFFGQGTRLTVV.

V is TRBV11-2 and J is TRBJ2-2; D ambiguous. The CDR3 runs to 13 residues. Trimming removed 1 base at V and 10 bases at J, with 10 bases between. Germline V gene lookup returns CDR1 SGHAT and CDR2 FQNNGV. DNA for the CDR3: TGTGCCAGCAGCTTAGGGTACCGGTCGGAGCTGTTTTTT. Its protein is CASSLGYRSELFF.

The J gene is TRBJ2-7, the V gene TRBV7-2, with D hard to call. This CDR3 spans 11 amino acids. The germline V gene encodes CDR1 SGHTA and CDR2 FQGNSA. Trimming took 6 bases from V and 7 from J, leaving 10 bases between them. CDR3 nucleotides: TGTGCCAGCAGATCGACTCGGGAGCAGTACTTC. It yields the protein CASRSTREQYF.

The V call is TRBV5-1, the J call TRBJ2-5, with 7 bases identical to TRBD1. The germline V gene encodes CDR1 SGHRS and CDR2 YFSETQ. With 4 bases clipped from V and 3 bases from J, the junction kept 6 bases outside the gene matches. This CDR3 comprises 14 residues. Written as DNA, the CDR3 is TGCGCCAGCAGCCCACTGACAGGGAAAGAGACCCAGTACTTC. Its translation is CASSPLTGKETQYF.

The chain links TRBV7-2 to TRBJ2-7; 8 positions match TRBD1. This CDR3 comprises 15 residues. V dropped 8 bases and J dropped 5; count of bases not matched to a gene: 14. Looked up from germline, CDR1 is SGHTA and CDR2 is FQGNSA. The CDR3 bases are TGTGCCAGCGGAGATACAGGGGGAGCGGTCCACGAGCAGTACTTC. This sequence encodes CASGDTGGAVHEQYF.

There are a few counts of this clone. The rearrangement links TRBV28 to TRBJ2-3, with TRBD2 as a possible D gene (5 bases). V dropped 6 bases and J dropped 1 base, with 14 bases sitting between them. CDR3 size: 15 residues. Germline V gives CDR1 MDHEN, CDR2 SYDVKM. This chain's CDR3 is CASRPTAGGTDTQYF. The CDR3 DNA sequence: TGTGCCAGCAGACCCACGGCCGGGGGCACAGATACGCAGTATTTT.

The rearrangement uses TRBV28 and TRBJ2-5, with D unresolved. The ends were cut back, 7 bases at V and 4 bases at J, with 13 bases in the middle. The CDR3 runs 13 residues. In germline, CDR1 is MDHEN, CDR2 SYDVKM. CDR3: CASTIPQLETQYF. The CDR3 DNA follows: TGTGCCAGCACCATCCCACAGTTAGAGACCCAGTACTTC.

The chain links TRBV19 to TRBJ2-1; 8 bases match TRBD1. CDR3 size: 15 residues. J lost 1 base, V lost 6 bases, and 5 bases had no gene match. CDR1 is LNHDA, CDR2 SQIVND, per germline (reference sequence). Here the CDR3 reads CASSRGRGSYNEQFF. Here the CDR3 DNA reads TGTGCCAGTAGCAGGGGGCGTGGGTCCTACAATGAGCAGTTCTTC.